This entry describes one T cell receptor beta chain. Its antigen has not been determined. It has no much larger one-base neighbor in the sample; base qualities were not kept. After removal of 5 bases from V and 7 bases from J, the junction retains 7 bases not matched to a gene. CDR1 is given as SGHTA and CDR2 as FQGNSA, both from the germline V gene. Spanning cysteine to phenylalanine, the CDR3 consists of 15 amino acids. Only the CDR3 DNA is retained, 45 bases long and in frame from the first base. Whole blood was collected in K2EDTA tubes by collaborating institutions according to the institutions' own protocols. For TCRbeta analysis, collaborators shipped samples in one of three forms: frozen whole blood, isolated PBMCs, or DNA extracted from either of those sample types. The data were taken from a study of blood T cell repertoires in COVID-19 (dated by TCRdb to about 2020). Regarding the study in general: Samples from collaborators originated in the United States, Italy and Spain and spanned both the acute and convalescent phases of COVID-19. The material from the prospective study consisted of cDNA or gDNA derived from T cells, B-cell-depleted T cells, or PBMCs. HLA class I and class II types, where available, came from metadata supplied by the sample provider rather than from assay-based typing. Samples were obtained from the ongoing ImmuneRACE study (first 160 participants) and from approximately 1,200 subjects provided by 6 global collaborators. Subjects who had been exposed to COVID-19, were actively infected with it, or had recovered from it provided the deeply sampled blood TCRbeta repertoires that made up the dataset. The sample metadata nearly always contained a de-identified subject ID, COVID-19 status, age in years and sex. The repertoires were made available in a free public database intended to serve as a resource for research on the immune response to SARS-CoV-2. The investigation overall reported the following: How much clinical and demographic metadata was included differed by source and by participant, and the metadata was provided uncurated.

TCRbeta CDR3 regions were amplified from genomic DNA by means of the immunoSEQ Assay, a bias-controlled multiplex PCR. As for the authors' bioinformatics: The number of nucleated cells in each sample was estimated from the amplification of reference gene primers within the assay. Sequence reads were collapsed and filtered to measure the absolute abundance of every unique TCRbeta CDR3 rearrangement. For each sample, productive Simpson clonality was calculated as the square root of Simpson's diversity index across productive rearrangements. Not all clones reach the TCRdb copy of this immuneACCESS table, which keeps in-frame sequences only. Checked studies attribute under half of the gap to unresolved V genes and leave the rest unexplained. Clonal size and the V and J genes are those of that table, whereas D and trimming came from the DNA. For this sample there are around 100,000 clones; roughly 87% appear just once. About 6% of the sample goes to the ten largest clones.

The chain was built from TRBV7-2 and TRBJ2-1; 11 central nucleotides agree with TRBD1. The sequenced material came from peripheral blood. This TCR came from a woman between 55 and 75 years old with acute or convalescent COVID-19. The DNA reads TGTGCCAGCAGCCCCGGACAGGGGGCGCCTAATGAGCAGTTCTTC. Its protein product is CASSPGQGAPNEQFF. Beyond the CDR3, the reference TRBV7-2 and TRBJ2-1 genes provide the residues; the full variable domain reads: GAGVSQSPSNKVTEKGKDVELRCDPISGHTALYWYRQSLGQGLEFLIYFQGNSAPDKSGLPSDRFSAERTGGSVSTLTIQRTQQEDSAVYLCASSPGQGAPNEQFFGPGTRLTVL.